This T cell receptor beta chain is from a study of blood T cell repertoires in COVID-19. Sequencing was performed with immunoSEQ multiplex PCR; in TCRdb, only in-frame clones are kept and a portion is missing. The sample yields about 240,000 clones, roughly 79% seen once. CDR1 and CDR2 from the germline V gene are LGHDT and YNNKEL (reference sequence). The CDR3 covers 19 residues. The V gene end was trimmed by 0 bases and the J gene end by 0 bases; junction bases not matched to a gene: 9. The chain has TRBV3-1 (or the pseudogene TRBV3-2) and TRBJ2-4; 9 nucleotides line up with TRBD1. The specimen sequenced was peripheral blood. This receptor was identified in a woman older than 75 with COVID-19, enrolled during active disease. CDR3 DNA: TGTGCCAGCAGCCAAGATGTGACAGGGGGTGATCTAGCCAAAAACATTCAGTACTTC. This encodes CASSQDVTGGDLAKNIQYF.